The text below deals with one TCR beta chain. The sample comes from a study of blood T cell repertoires in COVID-19. Whole-study context: Collection of acute and convalescent COVID-19 samples took place in the United States, Italy and Spain. T cells, B-cell-depleted T cells, or PBMCs supplied cDNA or gDNA.

Per the study methods: Estimated nucleated cell counts came from reference gene primer amplification. TCRdb keeps only in-frame clones here, not all; method: immunoSEQ multiplex PCR. The V and J calls and the clone size are those of that table, but D and trimming were determined from the DNA. Of more than 40,000 clones detected, around 84% appear once; the ten largest clones hold around 4.5%. In germline, CDR1 is ENHRY, CDR2 SYGVKD. CDR3 length: 14 amino acids. V was shortened by 10 bases and J by 5 bases, with 15 bases between the two germline ends. What was sequenced was peripheral blood. This TCR derives from a man aged 45-65 years with active COVID-19. The J gene is TRBJ1-6, the V gene TRBV10-3; D is possibly TRBD1 (6 bases). CDR3 in amino acids: CATHPTGDNSPLHF. CDR3 in DNA: TGTGCCACCCACCCGACAGGTGATAATTCACCCCTCCACTTT.